The rows below give T cell receptor beta chains drawn from one sample of a study of CD8 T cells in ankylosing spondylitis. TCRdb reprocessed the 5' RACE reads with MiXCR, giving one entry per CDR3 protein. The repertoire has around 770,000 distinct CDR3 sequences, approximately 12% of them found once; the top ten carry more than 0.5%. Sample: blood, either unsorted or a sorted T cell fraction (not recorded which). The receptors derive from a male donor with ankylosing spondylitis. CDR3s include the opening cysteine and the closing phenylalanine or tryptophan. Each record gives: V gene, D gene, J gene, clone size, CDR3 protein, CDR3 DNA. The D gene is left open where the match is weak. Not every row has a clone size; where given, it reads once, few, many or a size class.

v_gene: TRBV2; d_gene: -; j_gene: TRBJ2-7; abundance: many; CDR3aa: CASGLLGQSPHEQYF; CDR3nt: TGTGCCAGCGGATTGTTGGGACAAAGCCCACACGAGCAGTACTTC
v_gene: TRBV7-2; d_gene: TRBD2; j_gene: TRBJ2-7; abundance: many; CDR3aa: CASSLGAASGAYEQYF; CDR3nt: TGTGCCAGCAGCTTAGGGGCGGCTAGCGGGGCTTACGAGCAGTACTTC
v_gene: TRBV21-1; d_gene: -; j_gene: TRBJ2-7; abundance: -; CDR3aa: CASSRSTGAFSYEQYF; CDR3nt: TGTGCCAGCAGCAGGTCGACAGGGGCCTTCTCCTACGAGCAGTACTTC
v_gene: TRBV20-1; d_gene: -; j_gene: TRBJ2-5; abundance: -; CDR3aa: CSANEPGRKSETQYF; CDR3nt: TGCAGTGCTAACGAACCAGGGAGAAAGTCGGAGACCCAGTACTTC
v_gene: TRBV20-1; d_gene: -; j_gene: TRBJ1-2; abundance: -; CDR3aa: CSAAGGAANYGYTF; CDR3nt: TGCAGTGCAGCCGGCGGGGCAGCTAACTATGGCTACACCTTC
v_gene: TRBV7-2; d_gene: -; j_gene: TRBJ1-2; abundance: -; CDR3aa: CASSLARRGSGYTF; CDR3nt: TGTGCCAGCAGCTTAGCGAGGAGGGGATCGGGCTACACCTTC
v_gene: TRBV7-8; d_gene: TRBD1; j_gene: TRBJ1-1; abundance: few; CDR3aa: CASSLAPTGSEAFF; CDR3nt: TGTGCCAGCAGCTTAGCACCGACAGGGAGTGAAGCTTTCTTT
v_gene: TRBV5-1; d_gene: TRBD2; j_gene: TRBJ2-1; abundance: -; CDR3aa: CASSLPGTSGGVNNEQFF; CDR3nt: TGCGCCAGCAGCTTACCCGGGACTAGCGGGGGGGTCAACAATGAGCAGTTCTTC
v_gene: TRBV7-9; d_gene: -; j_gene: TRBJ2-7; abundance: few; CDR3aa: CASSLALDTRGTYEQYF; CDR3nt: TGTGCCAGCAGCTTAGCTCTCGACACCCGAGGAACCTACGAGCAGTACTTC
v_gene: TRBV20-1; d_gene: -; j_gene: TRBJ2-7; abundance: many; CDR3aa: CSARDRRLAYEQYF; CDR3nt: TGCAGTGCTAGAGATAGGAGGTTGGCCTACGAGCAGTACTTC
v_gene: TRBV7-6; d_gene: -; j_gene: TRBJ1-3; abundance: -; CDR3aa: CASSAAGNSGNTIYF; CDR3nt: TGTGCCAGCAGCGCCGCGGGGAACTCTGGAAACACCATATATTTT
v_gene: TRBV25-1; d_gene: -; j_gene: TRBJ2-5; abundance: many; CDR3aa: CASSAFGDFRETQYF; CDR3nt: TGTGCCAGCAGTGCGTTCGGGGACTTCCGGGAGACCCAGTACTTC
v_gene: TRBV11-2; d_gene: TRBD2; j_gene: TRBJ2-3; abundance: -; CDR3aa: CASSGSTSGGATDTQYF; CDR3nt: TGTGCCAGCAGCGGATCGACTAGCGGGGGGGCCACAGATACGCAGTATTTT
v_gene: TRBV18; d_gene: -; j_gene: TRBJ2-2; abundance: -; CDR3aa: CASSPPSAANTGELFF; CDR3nt: TGTGCCAGCTCACCCCCGTCGGCCGCTAACACCGGGGAGCTGTTTTTT
v_gene: TRBV5-1; d_gene: -; j_gene: TRBJ2-3; abundance: -; CDR3aa: CASSAEDTQYF; CDR3nt: TGCGCCAGCAGCGCAGAAGATACGCAGTATTTT
v_gene: TRBV19; d_gene: TRBD2; j_gene: TRBJ2-5; abundance: many; CDR3aa: CASSILAGLETQYF; CDR3nt: TGTGCCAGTAGTATCCTAGCGGGGTTGGAGACCCAGTACTTC
v_gene: TRBV6-2/TRBV6-3; d_gene: -; j_gene: TRBJ2-7; abundance: many; CDR3aa: CASKDYEQYF; CDR3nt: TGTGCCAGCAAAGACTACGAGCAGTACTTC
v_gene: TRBV29-1; d_gene: TRBD1; j_gene: TRBJ1-2; abundance: few; CDR3aa: CSVGGGGDYGYTF; CDR3nt: TGCAGCGTGGGGGGAGGGGGCGACTATGGCTACACCTTC
v_gene: TRBV9; d_gene: -; j_gene: TRBJ2-2; abundance: few; CDR3aa: CASSRGRGDGELFF; CDR3nt: TGTGCCAGCAGCAGAGGGCGGGGAGACGGGGAGCTGTTTTTT
v_gene: TRBV18; d_gene: -; j_gene: TRBJ1-6; abundance: -; CDR3aa: CASSPLNRATYNSPLHF; CDR3nt: TGTGCCAGCTCACCACTCAACAGGGCTACCTATAATTCACCCCTCCACTTT
v_gene: TRBV4-3; d_gene: -; j_gene: TRBJ1-3; abundance: -; CDR3aa: CASSRASYGNTIYF; CDR3nt: TGCGCCAGCAGCCGGGCATCGTATGGAAACACCATATATTTT
v_gene: TRBV18; d_gene: -; j_gene: TRBJ2-7; abundance: few; CDR3aa: CASSPRHRLYEQYF; CDR3nt: TGTGCCAGCTCACCACGTCACAGGCTATACGAGCAGTACTTC
v_gene: TRBV5-1; d_gene: -; j_gene: TRBJ1-5; abundance: many; CDR3aa: CASSEGTFSNQPQHF; CDR3nt: TGCGCCAGCAGCGAAGGGACGTTTAGCAATCAGCCCCAGCATTTT
v_gene: TRBV12-3/TRBV12-4; d_gene: TRBD1; j_gene: TRBJ2-7; abundance: few; CDR3aa: CASSEGQVGYEQYF; CDR3nt: TGTGCCAGCAGTGAGGGACAGGTAGGCTACGAGCAGTACTTC
v_gene: TRBV6-1; d_gene: -; j_gene: TRBJ2-1; abundance: few; CDR3aa: CASSENLLNEQFF; CDR3nt: TGTGCCAGCAGCGAGAACCTACTCAATGAGCAGTTCTTC
v_gene: TRBV7-2; d_gene: -; j_gene: TRBJ2-1; abundance: few; CDR3aa: CASSLIGHNEQFF; CDR3nt: TGTGCCAGCAGCTTAATAGGGCACAATGAGCAGTTCTTC
v_gene: TRBV12-3/TRBV12-4; d_gene: -; j_gene: TRBJ1-3; abundance: -; CDR3aa: CASSPLLVSLRAISGNTIYF; CDR3nt: TGTGCCAGCAGCCCACTTTTAGTAAGTCTCAGGGCCATTTCTGGAAACACCATATATTTT
v_gene: TRBV7-2; d_gene: TRBD1; j_gene: TRBJ1-4; abundance: -; CDR3aa: CASSQDRGGEKLFF; CDR3nt: TGTGCCAGCAGCCAAGACAGGGGAGGTGAAAAACTGTTTTTT
v_gene: TRBV5-1; d_gene: -; j_gene: TRBJ1-1; abundance: many; CDR3aa: CASSLYGGTEAFF; CDR3nt: TGTGCCAGCAGTTTGTATGGGGGCACTGAAGCTTTCTTT
v_gene: TRBV20-1; d_gene: TRBD1; j_gene: TRBJ1-5; abundance: -; CDR3aa: CSAGTGGDQPQHF; CDR3nt: TGCAGTGCCGGGACAGGGGGGGATCAGCCCCAGCATTTT
v_gene: TRBV10-3; d_gene: TRBD2; j_gene: TRBJ2-7; abundance: -; CDR3aa: CAITEREEYEQYF; CDR3nt: TGTGCCATCACGGAGCGGGAGGAGTACGAGCAGTACTTC
v_gene: TRBV7-9; d_gene: -; j_gene: TRBJ1-1; abundance: -; CDR3aa: CASSLFSQTEAFF; CDR3nt: TGTGCCAGCAGCTTATTTAGTCAGACTGAAGCTTTCTTT
v_gene: TRBV10-3; d_gene: TRBD1; j_gene: TRBJ1-1; abundance: few; CDR3aa: CATKQGAVTEAFF; CDR3nt: TGTGCCACCAAACAGGGGGCTGTTACTGAAGCTTTCTTT
v_gene: TRBV29-1; d_gene: -; j_gene: TRBJ2-7; abundance: many; CDR3aa: CSAAQGISYEQYF; CDR3nt: TGCAGCGCTGCGCAGGGAATCTCCTACGAGCAGTACTTC
v_gene: TRBV20-1; d_gene: -; j_gene: TRBJ1-5; abundance: -; CDR3aa: CSARDSRGDQPQHF; CDR3nt: TGCAGTGCTAGAGACAGTAGAGGTGATCAGCCCCAGCATTTT
v_gene: TRBV20-1; d_gene: -; j_gene: TRBJ2-3; abundance: -; CDR3aa: CTQGGGTDTQYF; CDR3nt: TGCACTCAGGGAGGCGGCACAGATACGCAGTATTTT
v_gene: TRBV20-1; d_gene: TRBD2; j_gene: TRBJ2-1; abundance: -; CDR3aa: CSASSGTSGGQQFF; CDR3nt: TGCAGTGCCTCATCCGGGACTAGCGGTGGACAGCAGTTCTTC